The next 13 T cell receptor beta chains were all read from a single sample in a study of blood T cell repertoires in COVID-19. Generated by immunoSEQ multiplex PCR, the TCRdb table keeps only in-frame clones and is missing some. The table has 55,000 to 65,000 clones, 79% seen once; the top ten hold under 4%. Sequenced: peripheral blood. These receptors were collected from a man between 60 and 75 years old with acute or convalescent COVID-19.

In this sample, this clone turned up once. This chain joins TRBV11-2 and TRBJ2-4; TRBD2 matches at 7 bases. The CDR3 extends over 19 amino acids. Germline V gives CDR1 SGHAT, CDR2 FQNNGV. The trim removed 3 bases at V and 0 bases at J, leaving 14 bases unmatched. The CDR3 bases are TGTGCCAGCAGCTTCAGTCATGATCCCGGGAGGATAGCCAAAAACATTCAGTACTTC. This translates into CASSFSHDPGRIAKNIQYF.

This clone appeared once. The rearrangement uses TRBV7-2 and TRBJ2-5; D possibly corresponds to TRBD1 (5 bases). The CDR3 is 13 amino acids. V shed 5 bases and J shed 7 bases, with 14 bases lying between them. Germline V gene sequence: CDR1 SGHTA, CDR2 FQGNSA. The CDR3 DNA reads as TGTGCCAGCAGCGGCCCCGACAGACCGACCCAGTACTTC. Its protein product is CASSGPDRPTQYF. Looking up the rest from reference TRBV7-2 and TRBJ2-5 gives the full variable domain: GAGVSQSPSNKVTEKGKDVELRCDPISGHTALYWYRQSLGQGLEFLIYFQGNSAPDKSGLPSDRFSAERTGGSVSTLTIQRTQQEDSAVYLCASSGPDRPTQYFGPGTRLLVL.

This chain connects TRBV20-1 to TRBJ2-7; 10 positions match TRBD2. Per germline, CDR1 DFQATT and CDR2 SNEGSKA (reference sequence). This CDR3 contains 14 residues. V lost 3 bases and J lost 4; bases outside the gene matches: 6. The CDR3 region has the DNA TGCAGTGCTAGTCTTCCTAGCGGGAGTTACGAGCAGTACTTC. It is translated as CSASLPSGSYEQYF.

This chain connects TRBV7-2 to TRBJ2-2; 9 nucleotides agree with TRBD1. The CDR3 has 17 amino acids. Germline CDR1 is SGHTA and CDR2 is FQGNSA. With V trimmed by 3 bases and J by 5 bases, 10 bases remained unmatched. The CDR3 DNA reads as TGTGCCAGCAGCTTCACTACAGGGGGCGCGGGAACCGGGGAGCTGTTTTTT. It is translated as CASSFTTGGAGTGELFF.

The sample holds a few counts of this clone. This chain uses TRBV7-2 with TRBJ1-6, with 7 bases that match TRBD1. The CDR3 is 17 amino acids. Trimming at V came to 5 bases and at J to 9 bases, leaving 16 bases not matched to a gene. Germline CDR1 reads SGHTA; CDR2 reads FQGNSA. The CDR3 coding sequence is TGTGCCAGCAGCCTGAGGGGGCCTATTTATTCCGGTTCACCCCTCCACTTT. It translates to CASSLRGPIYSGSPLHF.

This sequence joins TRBV5-1 and TRBJ1-1; perhaps TRBD1 as D (5 bases). Trimming took off 2 bases at V and 4 bases at J, with 9 bases between the two ends. The germline CDR1 and CDR2 sequences are SGHRS and YFSETQ. The length of the CDR3 is 13 residues. The CDR3 loop is CASSLSGRTEAFF. DNA of the CDR3: TGCGCCAGCAGCTTATCAGGGCGCACTGAAGCTTTCTTT. Full variable domain (remainder filled in from reference TRBV5-1 and TRBJ1-1): KAGVTQTPRYLIKTRGQQVTLSCSPISGHRSVSWYQQTPGQGLQFLFEYFSETQRNKGNFPGRFSGRQFSNSRSEMNVSTLELGDSALYLCASSLSGRTEAFFGQGTRLTVV.

CDR3 amino acids: CAWSGTNIEPEAFF. The CDR3 coding sequence is TGTGCCTGGAGTGGAACTAATATAGAGCCTGAAGCTTTCTTT. This chain connects TRBV30 to TRBJ1-1; no firm D call. Trimming left V 1 base short and J 6 bases short, with 15 bases between. Looked up from germline, CDR1 is GTSNPN and CDR2 is SVGIG (reference sequence). This CDR3 is 14 amino acids long.

The chain joins TRBV6-5 to TRBJ1-6, with 8 bases aligning to TRBD1. Germline CDR1 reads MNHEY; CDR2 reads SVGAGI. CDR3 length: 14 amino acids. V dropped 7 bases and J dropped 10; count of bases not matched to a gene: 9. This CDR3 is CASKPRQGWSPLHF. The CDR3 DNA is TGTGCCAGCAAACCCCGACAGGGGTGGTCACCCCTCCACTTT.

The chain combines TRBV5-1 with TRBJ2-6, with D possibly TRBD1 on 6 matching bases. CDR3 length: 17 residues. The V end lost 3 bases, the J end lost 0 bases, and 13 bases lay between the germline ends. CDR1 and CDR2 (germline): SGHRS, YFSETQ. The CDR3, as DNA: TGCGCCAGCAGCTCAACAGGGTACAGCTCTGGGGCCAACGTCCTGACTTTC. It encodes CASSSTGYSSGANVLTF. The variable domain in full, with the rest retrieved from reference TRBV5-1 and TRBJ2-6, is KAGVTQTPRYLIKTRGQQVTLSCSPISGHRSVSWYQQTPGQGLQFLFEYFSETQRNKGNFPGRFSGRQFSNSRSEMNVSTLELGDSALYLCASSSTGYSSGANVLTFGAGSRLTVL.

V and J are TRBV28 and TRBJ1-1; 7 bases are shared with TRBD1. The CDR3 is 14 amino acids. The germline CDR1 and CDR2 sequences are MDHEN and SYDVKM. With 5 bases clipped from V and 5 bases from J, the junction kept 8 bases outside the gene matches. The CDR3 DNA reads TGTGCCAGCAGTGGTCCGACAGGGTCTACTGAAGCTTTCTTT. Its translation: CASSGPTGSTEAFF.

This clone was counted a single time. The J gene is TRBJ1-5, the V gene TRBV19, with 8 bases fitting TRBD1. Germline V gives CDR1 LNHDA, CDR2 SQIVND (reference sequence). There are 14 residues in the CDR3. With 7 bases clipped from V and 4 bases from J, the junction kept 6 bases outside the gene matches. The DNA for the CDR3 is TGTGCCAGTAACACAGGGGGAGAAAATCAGCCCCAGCATTTT. Amino acids: CASNTGGENQPQHF.

The J gene is TRBJ2-2, the V gene TRBV19; a possible D gene is TRBD2 (6 bases). Germline CDR1 and CDR2: LNHDA and SQIVND (reference sequence). V was cut by 2 bases and J by 3 bases, with 10 bases left in between. The CDR3 loop spans 15 amino acids. CDR3 sequence reads: CASSIKRRDTGELFF. The CDR3 nucleotides are TGTGCCAGTAGTATAAAGCGGAGGGACACCGGGGAGCTGTTTTTT.

The V call is TRBV28, the J call TRBJ1-2; 8 bases match TRBD1. CDR1 is MDHEN and CDR2 is SYDVKM in the germline V gene. J lost 5 bases, V lost 5 bases, and 4 bases had no gene match. The CDR3 totals 13 residues. CDR3 loop: CASSKGQAYGYTF. DNA for the CDR3: TGTGCCAGCAGTAAGGGACAGGCGTATGGCTACACCTTC.